This paragraph covers one T cell receptor (beta chain) sequence. The antigen it recognizes is unknown. No base quality information exists; no much larger clone differs at one position. These data are taken from a study of OX40 agonist ivuxolimab in advanced cancers. Regarding the research as a whole: Ivuxolimab, which targeted the costimulatory receptor OX40 (CD134), was an agonistic, fully human IgG2 monoclonal antibody. Partial responses occurred in three dose-escalation patients, of whom one had hepatocellular carcinoma and two had cutaneous melanoma. Peripheral TCRbeta sequencing aimed to test whether ivuxolimab altered TCR sequence diversity and caused clonal T-cell expansion. Intravenous ivuxolimab was administered to patients every 2 weeks at six dose levels: 0.01, 0.1, 0.3, 1.5, 3 and 10 mg/kg. Among the roughly 50 dose-escalation patients, about 19 had hepatocellular carcinoma, 15 or so melanoma, 9 renal cell carcinoma and 9 head and neck cancer. The dose-escalation cohort was over 70% male with a mean age of roughly 62 years, ranging from roughly 23 to 85. Prior anti-PD-1, anti-PD-L1 or anti-CTLA-4 therapy was permitted, and checkpoint inhibitors had been received by roughly 42% of dose-escalation patients. The monotherapy dose-escalation portion (N ≈ 57 patients) of the phase I ivuxolimab trial is reported in the paper.

For sequencing of the TCRbeta CDR3 region, genomic DNA was extracted from the sorted cells. The immunoSEQ Assay was used for sequencing of TCRbeta CDR3 regions. In TCRdb, the immuneACCESS table is reduced to in-frame sequences with V and J assigned. These tables do not hold every clone; where another copy was compared, an unresolved V gene accounts for under half, and the others remain unexplained. A total of around 100,000 clones appear in this sample, around 87% of them only once. The top ten clones comprise roughly 0.17% of the sample. The trial excluded patients who had a history of autoimmune disease or who were on systemic immunosuppression. Peripheral blood for TCR sequencing was collected from all dose cohorts at baseline, on cycle 4 day 1, and on cycle 7 day 1. The samples were drawn from a first-in-human, open-label, multicenter phase I dose-escalation trial of ivuxolimab. Adults with locally advanced or metastatic melanoma, renal cell carcinoma, hepatocellular carcinoma or head and neck squamous cell carcinoma were enrolled in the trial. CD4+ and CD8+ T cells were sorted separately from peripheral blood before TCR sequencing.

Deletion took 7 bases off V and 5 bases off J, with a span of 11 bases between the germline ends. Reading the germline V gene gives CDR1 MNHNS and CDR2 SASEGT. From the cysteine up to the phenylalanine, the CDR3 has a length of 12 residues. The kept DNA is CDR3 alone, 36 bases in frame from the first base. What the research found in general, with its limitations: Low levels of normalized T-cell clonal expansion were also shown by some nonresponding patients. In partial responders in the 0.1-3.0 mg/kg groups, normalized peripheral clonal expansion was found to be among the lowest, especially among CD8+ T cells. On average, CD8+ T cells showed more expanded clones than CD4+ T cells after ivuxolimab. At doses of 0.1 to 3.0 mg/kg, clonal expansion of both CD4+ and CD8+ blood T cells was observed from baseline to week 6. The antigen specificity of the peripheral T cells that underwent clonal expansion was not determined.

Here the chain combines TRBV6-1 and TRBJ2-5; the D gene assignment is ambiguous. This receptor was taken from an adult with an advanced solid tumor such as melanoma, head and neck, liver or kidney cancer. The source material was CD4+ or CD8+ T cells sorted from blood, sampled in a trial of the OX40 agonist ivuxolimab. The CDR3 sequence is CASKTPYETQYF. In nucleotides, the sequence is TGTGCCAGCAAGACTCCCTACGAGACCCAGTACTTC.